This T cell receptor (beta chain) was recovered during a study of Ad26.COV2.S vaccination and SARS-CoV-2 variants. Regarding treatment: around 19 received Ad26.COV2.S at low or high dose, single or two shots; roughly 5 received placebo; per-sample allocation not given. After the first vaccine or placebo injection, samples were drawn on day 63. The repertoire was sequenced with immunoSEQ multiplex PCR; TCRdb's copy has only in-frame clones and lacks some. The table has fewer than 500,000 clones, 90% seen once. This clone appeared a few times. Germline trimming cut 3 bases from V and 9 bases from J; bases unmatched to any gene: 15. The CDR3 consists of 16 residues. Germline assignment: CDR1 SGDLS and CDR2 YYNGEE.

V usage is TRBV9 and J usage is TRBJ2-1; TRBD2 agrees at 7 bases. This TCR was sampled from a person aged 18-60 years who received the Ad26.COV2.S COVID-19 vaccine or a placebo. Specimen: peripheral blood, collected in a trial of Ad26.COV2.S vaccine versus placebo. CDR3 amino acids: CASSAPGGGVWTEQFF. CDR3 bases: TGTGCCAGCAGCGCCCCGGGGGGAGGAGTGTGGACTGAGCAGTTCTTC.